This T cell receptor (beta chain) was recovered during a study of T cells in Graves' hyperthyroidism and ophthalmopathy. A remark on this clonotype: Its antigen is not known.

CDR3 length: 14 amino acids. V lost 2 bases to trimming and J lost 1 base, with 6 bases between them. Per the germline V gene, CDR1 is KGHSH and CDR2 is LQKENI. The CDR3 regions of TCR beta were amplified from RNA transcripts. HTBI primers were the set used in a first-round RT-PCR of the TCR CDR3. In TCRdb, the multiplex PCR reads were re-called with MiXCR into one record per CDR3 protein. The sample has around 500,000 distinct CDR3 sequences; 22% are singletons. A NOSPECS grade of at least 4, a Clinical Activity Score of at least 3 and duration under 3 months were recorded in ophthalmopathy patients. Lactation, pregnancy, other autoimmune disease or uncontrolled infection led to exclusion of patients. 9.5 to 10 ml fresh peripheral blood yielded the PBMCs. Study results and limitations: Most expanded thyroid clonotypes above 0.001 recurred in blood.

The V and J genes are TRBV18 and TRBJ1-5; D remains ambiguous. Sequenced material: blood. The sequence came from a woman between 70 and 85 years old with Graves' ophthalmopathy. The DNA for the CDR3 is TGTGCCAGCTCACCAGGGATCAGCAATCAGCCCCAGCATTTT. Protein product: CASSPGISNQPQHF.